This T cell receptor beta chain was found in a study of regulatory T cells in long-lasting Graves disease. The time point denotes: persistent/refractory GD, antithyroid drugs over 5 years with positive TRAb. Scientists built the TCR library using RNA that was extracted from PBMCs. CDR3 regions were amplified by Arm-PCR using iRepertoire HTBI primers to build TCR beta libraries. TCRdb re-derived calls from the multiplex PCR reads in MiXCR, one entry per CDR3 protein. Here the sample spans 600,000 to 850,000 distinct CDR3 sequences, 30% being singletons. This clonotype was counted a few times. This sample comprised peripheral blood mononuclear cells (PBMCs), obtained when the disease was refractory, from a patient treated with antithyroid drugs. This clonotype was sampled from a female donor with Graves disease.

In nucleotides, the CDR3 is TGTGCCAGCAGCACGACAGGGGAAATGAACACTGAAGCTTTCTTT. This codes for CASSTTGEMNTEAFF. The rearrangement joins TRBV7-9 to TRBJ1-1, with 8 bases identical to TRBD1. The CDR3 length is 15 residues. The ends lost 5 bases at V and 0 bases at J; junction bases unmatched: 5. The germline gives CDR1 SEHNR, CDR2 FQNEAQ (reference sequence).